This T cell receptor beta chain was observed in a study of cytomegalovirus exposure and HLA in healthy donors. CDR1 is SGHVS and CDR2 is FNYEAQ in the germline V gene. Trimming removed 5 bases at V and 8 bases at J, with 13 bases between. CDR3 length: 13 amino acids. Overall study results and limits: Later analysis placed DRB1 highest and HLA-C lowest in TCR association rates, which differed by HLA locus.

Donors consisted of healthy bone marrow donors. In the PCR, 60 Vbeta and 13 Jbeta primers were used. TCRdb's copy holds only in-frame clones and misses some; the assay was immunoSEQ multiplex PCR. In the table there are 150,000 to 200,000 clones, 84% of which are singletons. Of note for this clone: Antigen specificity is unknown.

The source material was PBMCs. The chain is built from TRBV7-6 and TRBJ2-1, with D tentatively TRBD2 (5 bases). The TCR comes from a man aged 50 or older in good health and CMV-seropositive. The CDR3 DNA is TGTGCCAGCAGCGGCGTTATGCGGGATGAGCAGTTCTTC. Its protein is CASSGVMRDEQFF.